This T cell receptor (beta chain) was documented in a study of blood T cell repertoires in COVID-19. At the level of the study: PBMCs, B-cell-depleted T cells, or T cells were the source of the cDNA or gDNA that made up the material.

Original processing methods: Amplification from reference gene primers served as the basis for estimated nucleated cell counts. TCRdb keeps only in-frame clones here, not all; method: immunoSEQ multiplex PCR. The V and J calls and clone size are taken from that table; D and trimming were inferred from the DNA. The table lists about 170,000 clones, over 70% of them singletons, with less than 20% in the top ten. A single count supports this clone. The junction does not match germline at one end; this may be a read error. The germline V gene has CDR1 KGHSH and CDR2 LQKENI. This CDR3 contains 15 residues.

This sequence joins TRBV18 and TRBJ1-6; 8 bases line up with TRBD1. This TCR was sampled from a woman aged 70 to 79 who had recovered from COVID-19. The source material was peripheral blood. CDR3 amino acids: CASSAPGQGASPLHF. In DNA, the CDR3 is TGTGCCAGCTCAGCACCCGGGCAGGGGGCTTCACCCCTCCACTTT.